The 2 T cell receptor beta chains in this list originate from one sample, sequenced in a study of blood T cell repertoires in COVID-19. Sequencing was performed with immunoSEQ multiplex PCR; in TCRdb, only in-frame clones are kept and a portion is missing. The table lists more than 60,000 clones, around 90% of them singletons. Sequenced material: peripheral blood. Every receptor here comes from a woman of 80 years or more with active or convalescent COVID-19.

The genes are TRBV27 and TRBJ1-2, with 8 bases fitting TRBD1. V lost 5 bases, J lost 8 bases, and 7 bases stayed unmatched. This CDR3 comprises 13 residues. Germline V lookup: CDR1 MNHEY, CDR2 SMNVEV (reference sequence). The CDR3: CASSPSTGDGYTF. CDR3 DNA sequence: TGTGCCAGCAGTCCTTCGACAGGGGACGGCTACACCTTC.

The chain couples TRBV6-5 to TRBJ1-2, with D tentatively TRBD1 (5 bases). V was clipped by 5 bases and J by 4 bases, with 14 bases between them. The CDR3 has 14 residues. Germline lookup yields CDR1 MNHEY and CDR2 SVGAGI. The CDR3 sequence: CASSLRQGSYGYTF. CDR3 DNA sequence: TGTGCCAGCAGTCTCCGCCAGGGATCCTATGGCTACACCTTC.